A single sample is the source of the 21 T cell receptor beta chains below, sequenced in a study of shared T cell receptors in the human thymus. The repertoire was sequenced with immunoSEQ multiplex PCR; TCRdb's copy has only in-frame clones and lacks some. Counted here are about 660,000 clones, around nine tenths occurring once; the ten biggest clones make up around 0.0099%. This sample also belongs to another study, concerning human thymus T cells.

Material: thymocytes. Source of these receptors: a boy younger than two with a congenital heart defect.

J is TRBJ2-7 and V is TRBV7-9; TRBD2 aligns across 7 bases. CDR3 size: 12 residues. V was pared by 5 bases and J by 5 bases, with 3 bases of the junction left unmatched. Germline-derived CDR1 and CDR2 are SEHNR and FQNEAQ (reference sequence). DNA of the CDR3: TGTGCCAGCAGCCAGGCGGGGGACGAGCAGTACTTC. This gives the protein CASSQAGDEQYF.

The V and J genes are TRBV13 and TRBJ2-7; 7 nucleotides agree with TRBD1. Germline CDR1 PRHDT, CDR2 FYEKMQ (reference sequence). CDR3 length equals 15 residues. After removal of 0 bases from V and 1 base from J, the junction contained 3 bases not matched to a gene. CDR3 sequence (DNA): TGTGCCAGCAGCTTAGGGGCAGGGGGTTCCTACGAGCAGTACTTC. It specifies CASSLGAGGSYEQYF.

The chain recombines TRBV5-6 with TRBJ1-1, with 7 bases that match TRBD1. CDR3 length equals 14 residues. J was trimmed by 7 bases and V by 5 bases; bases with no gene match: 11. The germline V gene encodes CDR1 SGHDT and CDR2 YYEEEE. CDR3 nucleotides: TGTGCCAGCAGTCCCGGGACAGTTTCCAATGAAGCTTTCTTT. Protein: CASSPGTVSNEAFF.

DNA for the CDR3: TGTGCCACCAGCAGAGTTCAAGCGGGAGACGGGCCAGGGGAGACCCAGTACTTC. It specifies CATSRVQAGDGPGETQYF. The rearrangement links TRBV15 to TRBJ2-5; TRBD2 matches at 8 bases. This CDR3 spans 18 amino acids. Unmatched junction bases numbered 15, after V lost 1 base and J lost 5 bases. The V gene's germline CDR1 is LNHNV and CDR2 YYDKDF (reference sequence).

The chain employs TRBV5-1 and TRBJ1-2; D might be TRBD1 (5 bases). The CDR3 extends over 12 amino acids. Germline V gene sequence: CDR1 SGHRS, CDR2 YFSETQ. V was trimmed by 5 bases and J by 7 bases, leaving 12 bases between them. CDR3 in amino acids: CASSPYRSGYTF. Here the CDR3 DNA reads TGCGCCAGCAGTCCCTACAGGAGTGGCTACACCTTC.

The chain uses TRBV27 and TRBJ1-4; D remains ambiguous. Trimming stripped 4 bases from V and 8 bases from J, with 17 bases between. CDR1 and CDR2 (germline): MNHEY, SMNVEV (reference sequence). The CDR3 covers 15 residues. The CDR3 DNA sequence: TGTGCCAGCAGTTCCAACACCGGGTTCGAAGAAAAACTGTTTTTT. Residues: CASSSNTGFEEKLFF.

This rearrangement joins TRBV4-2 to TRBJ1-2; 8 bases match TRBD1. V lost 0 bases, J lost 2 bases, and 5 bases stayed unmatched. Germline CDR1 reads LGHNA; CDR2 reads YNFKEQ. This CDR3 has 16 amino acids. This CDR3 reads CASSQDWTGLNYGYTF. In DNA, the CDR3 is TGTGCCAGCAGCCAAGATTGGACAGGGTTAAACTATGGCTACACCTTC.

This clone was picked up one time. This chain links TRBV11-3 with TRBJ2-7; 8 bases align to TRBD2. In germline, CDR1 is SGHNT, CDR2 YENEEA. Germline trimming cut 4 bases from V and 2 bases from J; bases unmatched to any gene: 4. The CDR3 contains 14 residues. The CDR3 nucleotides read TGTGCCAGCAGCTCCCCGGGGGGGACCTACGAGCAGTACTTC. Its translation: CASSSPGGTYEQYF.

The CDR3 nucleotides read TGTGCCAGCAGCAACATTCGGACTTGGGCAGGGGACGAGCAGTACTTC. It is translated as CASSNIRTWAGDEQYF. This rearrangement joins TRBV7-2 to TRBJ2-7, with D possibly matching TRBD1 (6 bases). The V gene lost 5 bases and the J gene lost 5 bases, with 22 bases spanning the gap. Germline loops: CDR1 SGHTA, CDR2 FQGNSA. The CDR3 contains 16 residues.

The chain couples TRBV2 to TRBJ1-2; D perhaps matches TRBD1 (5 bases). V was clipped by 6 bases and J by 4 bases, with 15 bases between them. Germline loops: CDR1 SNHLY, CDR2 FYNNEI. The CDR3 extends over 14 amino acids. CDR3 DNA sequence: TGTGCCAGCAGCCATAGGACATGGGGCTATGGCTACACCTTC. Translation: CASSHRTWGYGYTF.

The V and J genes are TRBV19 and TRBJ2-4; 8 nucleotides match TRBD1. V lost 4 bases, J lost 0 bases, and 5 bases stayed unmatched. The CDR3 contains 16 residues. CDR1 is LNHDA, CDR2 SQIVND, per germline (reference sequence). In DNA, the CDR3 is TGTGCCAGTAGTACCCCAGGGGGCTCAGCCAAAAACATTCAGTACTTC. Its translation is CASSTPGGSAKNIQYF.

This clone occurred once. The chain uses TRBV5-1 and TRBJ2-5, with 8 bases aligning to TRBD2. The length of the CDR3 is 15 residues. J lost 6 bases, V lost 1 base, and 8 bases had no gene match. Germline V gene sequence: CDR1 SGHRS, CDR2 YFSETQ. The CDR3 DNA is TGCGCCAGCAGCTTGTGGGAGGGCGGGGGGAAGACCCAGTACTTC. It encodes CASSLWEGGGKTQYF. Looking up the rest from reference TRBV5-1 and TRBJ2-5 gives the full variable domain: KAGVTQTPRYLIKTRGQQVTLSCSPISGHRSVSWYQQTPGQGLQFLFEYFSETQRNKGNFPGRFSGRQFSNSRSEMNVSTLELGDSALYLCASSLWEGGGKTQYFGPGTRLLVL.

The CDR3 bases are TGTGCCAGCAGCTTAGGGGTGCGACAGGGGGCTGGGTCCTACGAGCAGTACTTC. Amino acid sequence: CASSLGVRQGAGSYEQYF. The gene calls are TRBV7-8 and TRBJ2-7; 10 positions match TRBD1. J was trimmed by 1 base and V by 1 base; bases with no gene match: 10. The CDR3 totals 18 residues. Germline CDR1 reads SGHVS; CDR2 reads FQNEAQ.

J is TRBJ2-3 and V is TRBV7-9, with 13 bases lining up with TRBD2. The J segment lost 3 bases and the V segment lost 0 bases, leaving 9 bases of the junction unmatched. This CDR3 region has 19 residues. The germline CDR1 and CDR2 sequences are SEHNR and FQNEAQ (reference sequence). The CDR3 reads CASSLAPLAGGPRTDTQYF. The CDR3 DNA reads TGTGCCAGCAGCTTAGCCCCACTAGCGGGAGGGCCTAGGACAGATACGCAGTATTTT.

The chain couples TRBV11-3 to TRBJ2-1; maybe TRBD2 (6 bases). This CDR3 region has 14 residues. The germline gives CDR1 SGHNT, CDR2 YENEEA. Trimming took 4 bases from V and 1 from J, leaving 8 bases between them. The CDR3 bases are TGTGCCAGCAGCTCTCGGGAGTCCTACAATGAGCAGTTCTTC. It codes for CASSSRESYNEQFF.

V and J are TRBV4-2 and TRBJ2-4; a weak D match, TRBD2 (6 bases). Germline CDR1 and CDR2: LGHNA and YNFKEQ. The length of the CDR3 is 16 residues. The V end lost 2 bases, the J end lost 3 bases, and 14 bases lay between the germline ends. The DNA of the CDR3 is TGTGCCAGCAGCCAACAAGACGGGGGAAGCAAAAACATTCAGTACTTC. This encodes CASSQQDGGSKNIQYF.

The rearrangement uses TRBV27 and TRBJ2-4, with TRBD2 identical over 8 bases. V was pared by 5 bases and J by 0 bases, with 6 bases of the junction left unmatched. The germline V gene has CDR1 MNHEY and CDR2 SMNVEV (reference sequence). The CDR3 spans 16 residues. CDR3 coding DNA: TGTGCCAGCAGTCCAGAACTAGCGGTAGCCAAAAACATTCAGTACTTC. Translated: CASSPELAVAKNIQYF.

The chain uses TRBV5-6 and TRBJ2-7; the D gene is possibly TRBD1 (6 bases). With 0 bases removed from V and 2 bases from J, the gap between germline ends came to 12 bases. There are 15 residues in the CDR3. Looked up from germline, CDR1 is SGHDT and CDR2 is YYEEEE. The chain's CDR3 is CASSLDRAPPYEQYF. CDR3 DNA: TGTGCCAGCAGCTTGGACAGGGCCCCGCCCTACGAGCAGTACTTC.

The DNA of the CDR3 is TGTGCCAGCAGTCAAAACAGGGGTAGCACAGATACGCAGTATTTT. Translated, it gives CASSQNRGSTDTQYF. V is TRBV28 and J is TRBJ2-3; 7 bases fit TRBD1. Germline lookup yields CDR1 MDHEN and CDR2 SYDVKM. V dropped 5 bases and J dropped 0; count of bases not matched to a gene: 5. The CDR3 runs to 15 residues.

For the CDR3, the DNA is TGTGCCAGCAGCTTGGCCCGGGGGGGGGACAATGAGCAGTTCTTC. Its protein product is CASSLARGGDNEQFF. V is TRBV5-6 and J is TRBJ2-1, with 8 bases fitting TRBD2. The V gene's germline CDR1 is SGHDT and CDR2 YYEEEE. The trim removed 0 bases at V and 5 bases at J, leaving 4 bases unmatched. The CDR3 covers 15 residues.

The gene calls are TRBV14 and TRBJ2-7; 8 bases align to TRBD2. V shed 0 bases and J 5 bases; nucleotides not matched to a gene: 6. The CDR3 contains 15 residues. Germline V CDR1 and CDR2: SGHDN, FVKESK. The CDR3 protein is CASSQDKRETHEQYF. CDR3 bases: TGTGCCAGCAGCCAAGACAAGCGGGAGACCCACGAGCAGTACTTC. The whole variable domain, filled in from reference TRBV14 and TRBJ2-7, reads EAGVTQFPSHSVIEKGQTVTLRCDPISGHDNLYWYRRVMGKEIKFLLHFVKESKQDESGMPNNRFLAERTGGTYSTLKVQPAELEDSGVYFCASSQDKRETHEQYFGPGTRLTVT.